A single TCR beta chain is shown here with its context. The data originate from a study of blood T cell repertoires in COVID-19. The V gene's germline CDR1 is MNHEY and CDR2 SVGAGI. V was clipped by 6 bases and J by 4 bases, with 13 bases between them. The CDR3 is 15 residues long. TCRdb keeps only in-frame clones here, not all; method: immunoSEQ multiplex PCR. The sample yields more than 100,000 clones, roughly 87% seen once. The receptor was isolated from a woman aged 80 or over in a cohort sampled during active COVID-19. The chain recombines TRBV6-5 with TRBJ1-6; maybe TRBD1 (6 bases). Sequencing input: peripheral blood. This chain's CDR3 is CASRQGVRYNSPLHF. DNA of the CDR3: TGTGCCAGCAGACAGGGAGTGAGATATAATTCACCCCTCCACTTT.